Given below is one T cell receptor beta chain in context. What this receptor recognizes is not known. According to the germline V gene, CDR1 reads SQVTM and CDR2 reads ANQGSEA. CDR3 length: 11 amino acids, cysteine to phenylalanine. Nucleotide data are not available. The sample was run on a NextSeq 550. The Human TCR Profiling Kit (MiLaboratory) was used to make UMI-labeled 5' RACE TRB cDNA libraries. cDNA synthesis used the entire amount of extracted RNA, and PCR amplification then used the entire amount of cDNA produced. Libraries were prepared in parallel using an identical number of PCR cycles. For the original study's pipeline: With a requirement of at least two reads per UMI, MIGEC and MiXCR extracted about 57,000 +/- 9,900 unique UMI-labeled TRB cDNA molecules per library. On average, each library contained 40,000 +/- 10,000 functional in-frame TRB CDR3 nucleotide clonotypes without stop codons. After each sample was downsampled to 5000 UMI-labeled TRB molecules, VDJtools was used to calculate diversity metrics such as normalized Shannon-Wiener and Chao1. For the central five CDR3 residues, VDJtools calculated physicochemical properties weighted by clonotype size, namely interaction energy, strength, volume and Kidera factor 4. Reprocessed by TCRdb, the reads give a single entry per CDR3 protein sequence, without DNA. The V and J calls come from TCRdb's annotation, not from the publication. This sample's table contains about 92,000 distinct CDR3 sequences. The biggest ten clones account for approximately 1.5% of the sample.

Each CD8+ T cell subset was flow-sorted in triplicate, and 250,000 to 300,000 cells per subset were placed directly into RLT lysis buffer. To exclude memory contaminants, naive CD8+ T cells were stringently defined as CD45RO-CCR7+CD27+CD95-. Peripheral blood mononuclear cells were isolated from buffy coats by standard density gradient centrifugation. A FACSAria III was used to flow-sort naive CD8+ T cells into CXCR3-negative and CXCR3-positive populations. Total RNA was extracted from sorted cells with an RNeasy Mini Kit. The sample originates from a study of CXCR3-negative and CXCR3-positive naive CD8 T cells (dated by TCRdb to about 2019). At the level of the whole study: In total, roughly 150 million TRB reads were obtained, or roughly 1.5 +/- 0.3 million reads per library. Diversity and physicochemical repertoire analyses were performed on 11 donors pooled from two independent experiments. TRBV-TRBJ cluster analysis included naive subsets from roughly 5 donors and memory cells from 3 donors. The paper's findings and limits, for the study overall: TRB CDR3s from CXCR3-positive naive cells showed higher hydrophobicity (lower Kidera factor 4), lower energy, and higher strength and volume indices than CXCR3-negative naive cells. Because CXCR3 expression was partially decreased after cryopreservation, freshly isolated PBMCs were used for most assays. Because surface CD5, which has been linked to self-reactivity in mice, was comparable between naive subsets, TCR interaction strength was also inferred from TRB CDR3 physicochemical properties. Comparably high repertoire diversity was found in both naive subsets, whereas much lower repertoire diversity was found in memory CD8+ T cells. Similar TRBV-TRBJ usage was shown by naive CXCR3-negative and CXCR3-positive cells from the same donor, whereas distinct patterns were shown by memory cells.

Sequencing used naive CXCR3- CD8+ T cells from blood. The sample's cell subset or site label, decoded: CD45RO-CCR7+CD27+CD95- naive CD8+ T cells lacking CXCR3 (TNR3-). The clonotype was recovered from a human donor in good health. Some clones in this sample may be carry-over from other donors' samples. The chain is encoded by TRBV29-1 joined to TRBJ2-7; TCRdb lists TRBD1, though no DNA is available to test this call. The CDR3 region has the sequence CSVLAPYEQYF.